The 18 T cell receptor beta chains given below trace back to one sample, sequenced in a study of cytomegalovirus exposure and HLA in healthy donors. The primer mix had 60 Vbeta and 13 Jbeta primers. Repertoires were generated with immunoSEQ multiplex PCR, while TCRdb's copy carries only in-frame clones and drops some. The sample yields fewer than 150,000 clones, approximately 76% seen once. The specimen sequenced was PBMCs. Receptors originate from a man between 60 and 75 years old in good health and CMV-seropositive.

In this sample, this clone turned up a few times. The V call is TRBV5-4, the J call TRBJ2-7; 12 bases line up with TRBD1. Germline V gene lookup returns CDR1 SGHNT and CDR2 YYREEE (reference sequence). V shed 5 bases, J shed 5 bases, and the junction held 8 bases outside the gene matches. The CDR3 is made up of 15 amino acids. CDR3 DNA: TGTGCCAGCAGATCCCGGGACAGGGGGCCCCACGAGCAGTACTTC. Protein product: CASRSRDRGPHEQYF.

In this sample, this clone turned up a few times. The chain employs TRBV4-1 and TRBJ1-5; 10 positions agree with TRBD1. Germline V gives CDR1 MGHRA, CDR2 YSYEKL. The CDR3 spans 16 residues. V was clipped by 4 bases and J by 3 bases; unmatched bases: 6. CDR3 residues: CASSRGQGGDNQPQHF. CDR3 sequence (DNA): TGCGCCAGCAGCCGAGGACAGGGGGGGGACAATCAGCCCCAGCATTTT.

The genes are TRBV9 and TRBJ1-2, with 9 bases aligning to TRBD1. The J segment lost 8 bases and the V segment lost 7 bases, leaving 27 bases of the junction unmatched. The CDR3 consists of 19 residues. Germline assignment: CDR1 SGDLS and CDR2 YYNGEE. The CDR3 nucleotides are TGTGCCAGCGGCGACTCTAACCGGGACAGGGCTTCCAGGGCGTACGGCTACACCTTC. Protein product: CASGDSNRDRASRAYGYTF.

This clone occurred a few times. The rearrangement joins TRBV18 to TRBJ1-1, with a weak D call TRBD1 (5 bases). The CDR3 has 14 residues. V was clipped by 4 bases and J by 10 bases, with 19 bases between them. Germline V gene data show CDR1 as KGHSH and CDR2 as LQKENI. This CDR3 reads CASSQGEGQPGAFF. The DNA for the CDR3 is TGTGCCAGCTCACAAGGAGAAGGACAACCCGGAGCTTTCTTT.

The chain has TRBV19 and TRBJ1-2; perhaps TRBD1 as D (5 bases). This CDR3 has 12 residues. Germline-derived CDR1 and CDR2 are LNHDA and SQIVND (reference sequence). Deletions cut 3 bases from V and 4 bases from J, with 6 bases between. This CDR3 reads CASSMGRYGYTF. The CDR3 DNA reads TGTGCCAGTAGTATGGGGCGCTATGGCTACACCTTC.

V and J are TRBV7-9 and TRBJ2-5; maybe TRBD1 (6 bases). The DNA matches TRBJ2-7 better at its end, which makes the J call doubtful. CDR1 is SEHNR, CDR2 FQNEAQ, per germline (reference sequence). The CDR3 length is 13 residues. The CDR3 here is CASSLDSAYEQYF. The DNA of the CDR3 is TGTGCCAGCAGCTTGGACAGCGCCTACGAGCAGTACTTC.

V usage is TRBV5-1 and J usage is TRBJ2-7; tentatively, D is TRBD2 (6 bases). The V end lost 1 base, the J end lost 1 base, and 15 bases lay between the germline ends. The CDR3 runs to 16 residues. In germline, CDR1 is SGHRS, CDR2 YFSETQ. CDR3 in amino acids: CASSLRVTGESYEQYF. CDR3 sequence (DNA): TGCGCCAGCAGCTTGCGGGTTACGGGGGAATCCTACGAGCAGTACTTC.

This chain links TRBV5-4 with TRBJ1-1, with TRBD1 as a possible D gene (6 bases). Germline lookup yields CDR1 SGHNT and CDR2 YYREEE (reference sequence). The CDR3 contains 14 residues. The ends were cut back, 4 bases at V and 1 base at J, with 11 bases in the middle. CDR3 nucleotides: TGTGCCAGCAGCACCGGACAGTCGAACACTGAAGCTTTCTTT. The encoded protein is CASSTGQSNTEAFF.

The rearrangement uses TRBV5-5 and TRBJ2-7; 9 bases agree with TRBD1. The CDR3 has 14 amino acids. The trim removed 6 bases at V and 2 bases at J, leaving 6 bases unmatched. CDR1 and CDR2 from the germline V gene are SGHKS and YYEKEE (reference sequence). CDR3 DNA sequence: TGTGCCAGCACCCAGGGACAGGGCCCCTACGAGCAGTACTTC. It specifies CASTQGQGPYEQYF.

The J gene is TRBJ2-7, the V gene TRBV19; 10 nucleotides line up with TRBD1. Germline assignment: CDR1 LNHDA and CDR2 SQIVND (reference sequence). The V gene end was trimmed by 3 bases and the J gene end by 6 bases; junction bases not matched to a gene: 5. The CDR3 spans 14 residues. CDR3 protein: CASSMGQGKGEQYF. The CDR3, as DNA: TGTGCCAGTAGTATGGGACAGGGGAAGGGCGAGCAGTACTTC.

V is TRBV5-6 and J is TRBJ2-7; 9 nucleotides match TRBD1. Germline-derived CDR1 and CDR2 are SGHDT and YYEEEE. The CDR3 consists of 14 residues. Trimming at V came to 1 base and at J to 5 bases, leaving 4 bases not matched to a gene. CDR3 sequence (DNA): TGTGCCAGCAGCTTGTGGACAGGGGCACACGAGCAGTACTTC. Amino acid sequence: CASSLWTGAHEQYF.

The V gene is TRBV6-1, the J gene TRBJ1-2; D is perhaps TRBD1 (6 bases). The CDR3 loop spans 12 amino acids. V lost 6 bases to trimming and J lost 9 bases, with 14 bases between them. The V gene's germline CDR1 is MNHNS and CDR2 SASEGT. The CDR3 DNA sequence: TGTGCCAGCAGCTTTAATCGGGACAGCTACACCTTC. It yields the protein CASSFNRDSYTF.

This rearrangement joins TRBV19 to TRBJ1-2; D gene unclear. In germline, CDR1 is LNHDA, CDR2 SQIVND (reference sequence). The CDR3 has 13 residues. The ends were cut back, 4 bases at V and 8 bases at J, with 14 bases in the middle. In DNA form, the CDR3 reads TGTGCCAGTAGTAAAGTCGACCGACAAGGCTACACCTTC. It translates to CASSKVDRQGYTF.

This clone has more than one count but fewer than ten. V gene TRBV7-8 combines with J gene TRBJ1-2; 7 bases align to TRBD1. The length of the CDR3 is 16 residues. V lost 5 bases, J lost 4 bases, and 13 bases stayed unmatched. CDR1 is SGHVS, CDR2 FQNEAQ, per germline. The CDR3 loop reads CASSPTVRGRGYGYTF. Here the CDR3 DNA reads TGTGCCAGCAGCCCGACGGTAAGGGGGCGCGGCTATGGCTACACCTTC. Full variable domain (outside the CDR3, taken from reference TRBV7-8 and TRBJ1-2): GAGVSQSPRYKVAKRGQDVALRCDPISGHVSLFWYQQALGQGPEFLTYFQNEAQLDKSGLPSDRFFAERPEGSVSTLKIQRTQQEDSAVYLCASSPTVRGRGYGYTFGSGTRLTVV.

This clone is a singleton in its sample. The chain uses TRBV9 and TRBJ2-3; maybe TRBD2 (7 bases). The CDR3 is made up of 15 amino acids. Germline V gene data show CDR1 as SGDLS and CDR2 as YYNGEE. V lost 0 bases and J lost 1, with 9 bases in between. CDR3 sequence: CASSVDGGRTDTQYF. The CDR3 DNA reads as TGTGCCAGCAGCGTAGACGGGGGGCGCACAGATACGCAGTATTTT.

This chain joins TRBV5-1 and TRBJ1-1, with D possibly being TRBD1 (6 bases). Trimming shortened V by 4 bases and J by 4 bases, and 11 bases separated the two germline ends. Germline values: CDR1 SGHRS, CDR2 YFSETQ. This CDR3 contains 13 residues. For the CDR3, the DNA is TGCGCCAGCAGCCAACAGGGTCCCACTGAAGCTTTCTTT. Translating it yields CASSQQGPTEAFF.

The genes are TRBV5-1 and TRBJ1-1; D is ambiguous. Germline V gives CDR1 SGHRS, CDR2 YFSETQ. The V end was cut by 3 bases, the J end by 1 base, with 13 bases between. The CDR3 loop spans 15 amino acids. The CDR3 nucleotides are TGCGCCAGCAGCTCGGCCGACCCTAGGAACACTGAAGCTTTCTTT. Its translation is CASSSADPRNTEAFF.

For the CDR3, the DNA is TGCGCCAGCAGCTCGGCGGGGACTAGCGGGGTGGGTGAGCAGTTCTTC. Residues: CASSSAGTSGVGEQFF. The chain carries TRBV5-1 and TRBJ2-1; 13 bases agree with TRBD2. CDR3 size: 16 residues. J gave up 9 bases and V 3 bases, and 9 bases lay outside the gene matches. Germline CDR1 reads SGHRS; CDR2 reads YFSETQ. The full variable domain, rest sourced from reference TRBV5-1 and TRBJ2-1, is KAGVTQTPRYLIKTRGQQVTLSCSPISGHRSVSWYQQTPGQGLQFLFEYFSETQRNKGNFPGRFSGRQFSNSRSEMNVSTLELGDSALYLCASSSAGTSGVGEQFFGPGTRLTVL.